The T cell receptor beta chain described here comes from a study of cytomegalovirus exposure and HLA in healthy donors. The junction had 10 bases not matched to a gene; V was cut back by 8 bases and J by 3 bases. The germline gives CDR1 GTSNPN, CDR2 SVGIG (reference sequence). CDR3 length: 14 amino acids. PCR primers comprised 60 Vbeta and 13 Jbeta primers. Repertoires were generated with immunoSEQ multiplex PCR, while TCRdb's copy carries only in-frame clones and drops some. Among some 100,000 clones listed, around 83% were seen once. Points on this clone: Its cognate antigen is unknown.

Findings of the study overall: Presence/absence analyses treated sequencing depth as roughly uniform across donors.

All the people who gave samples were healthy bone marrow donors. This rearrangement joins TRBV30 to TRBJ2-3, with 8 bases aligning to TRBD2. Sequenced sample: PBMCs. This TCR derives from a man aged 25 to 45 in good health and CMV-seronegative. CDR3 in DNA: TGTGCCCGCCGGGAAACTAGCGGAACAGATACGCAGTATTTT. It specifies CARRETSGTDTQYF.